This T cell receptor beta chain was retrieved from a study of blood T cell repertoires in COVID-19. Study-level information: The United States, Italy and Spain supplied acute and convalescent COVID-19 samples. T cells, B-cell-depleted T cells, or PBMCs provided the cDNA or gDNA that served as material.

The CDR3 extends over 15 amino acids. Trimming pared 5 bases from V and 0 bases from J, leaving 14 bases between. Looked up from germline, CDR1 is MNHNY and CDR2 is SVGAGI (reference sequence). In the authors' methods: Reference gene primers were amplified, and this amplification served to estimate nucleated cell counts. Assay used: immunoSEQ multiplex PCR; TCRdb lists only in-frame clones, some missing. V and J calls and clone size follow that table, whereas D and trimming were derived from the DNA. In the table there are around 75,000 clones, around 88% of which are singletons. This sequence was found in a man in his sixties with acute or convalescent COVID-19. The chain uses TRBV6-6 and TRBJ2-7; D remains ambiguous. The sequenced material came from peripheral blood. CDR3 nucleotide sequence: TGTGCCAGCAGTACGAGACGGAGAAGCTCCTACGAGCAGTACTTC. Translating gives CASSTRRRSSYEQYF.